This TCR beta chain was captured in a study of cytomegalovirus exposure and HLA in healthy donors. Study outcomes and limitations: Researchers reported that a few CMV-associated chains were confirmed in vitro as CMV antigen-specific. Many donors carried some public TCRs, although rarity characterized most TCR sequences.

The CDR3 runs to 15 residues. Germline V gene data show CDR1 as PRHDT and CDR2 as FYEKMQ (reference sequence). The ends were cut back, 3 bases at V and 5 bases at J, with 14 bases in the middle. TCRdb keeps only in-frame clones here, not all; method: immunoSEQ multiplex PCR. Of about 49,000 clones in the sample, 94% were seen once. This clone has only one observation. Its target is not known. The specimen was PBMCs. The chain links TRBV13 to TRBJ2-1; D is possibly TRBD2 (6 bases). The receptor was derived from a woman between 18 and 30 years old in good health and CMV-seropositive. CDR3 DNA: TGTGCCAGCAGCTTTTCGGAGGGCCTCAACAATGAGCAGTTCTTC. Its protein product is CASSFSEGLNNEQFF.